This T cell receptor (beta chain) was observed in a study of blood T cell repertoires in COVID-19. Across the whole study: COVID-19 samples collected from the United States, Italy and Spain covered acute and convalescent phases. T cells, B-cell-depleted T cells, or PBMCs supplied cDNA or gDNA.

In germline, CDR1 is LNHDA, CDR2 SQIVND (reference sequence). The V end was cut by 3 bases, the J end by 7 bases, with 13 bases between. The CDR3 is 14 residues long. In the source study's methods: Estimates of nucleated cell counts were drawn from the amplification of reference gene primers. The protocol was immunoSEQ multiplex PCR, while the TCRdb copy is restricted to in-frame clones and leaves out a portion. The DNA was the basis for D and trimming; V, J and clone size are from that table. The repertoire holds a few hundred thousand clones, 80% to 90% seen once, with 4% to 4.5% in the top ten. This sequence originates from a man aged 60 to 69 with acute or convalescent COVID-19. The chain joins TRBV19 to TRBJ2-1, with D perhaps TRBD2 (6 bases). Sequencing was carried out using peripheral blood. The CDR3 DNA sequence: TGTGCCAGTAGTATCCTAGCGCTTGGGAATGAGCAGTTCTTC. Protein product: CASSILALGNEQFF.